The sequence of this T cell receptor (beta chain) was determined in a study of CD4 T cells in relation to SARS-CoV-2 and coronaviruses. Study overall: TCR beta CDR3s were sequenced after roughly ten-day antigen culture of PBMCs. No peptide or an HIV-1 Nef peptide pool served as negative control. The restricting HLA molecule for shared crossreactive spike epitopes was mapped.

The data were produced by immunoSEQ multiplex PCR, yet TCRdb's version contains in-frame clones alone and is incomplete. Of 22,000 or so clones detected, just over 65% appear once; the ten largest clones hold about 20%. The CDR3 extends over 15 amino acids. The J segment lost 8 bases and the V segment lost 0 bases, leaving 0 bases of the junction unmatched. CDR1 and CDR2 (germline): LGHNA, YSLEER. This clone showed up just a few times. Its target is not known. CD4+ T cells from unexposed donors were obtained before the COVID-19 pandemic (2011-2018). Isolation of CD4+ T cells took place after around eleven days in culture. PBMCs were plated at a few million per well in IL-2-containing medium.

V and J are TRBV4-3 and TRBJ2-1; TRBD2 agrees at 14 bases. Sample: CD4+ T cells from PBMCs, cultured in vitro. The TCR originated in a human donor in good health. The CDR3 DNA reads TGCGCCAGCAGCCAAGAGACTAGCGGGGGGGATGAGCAGTTCTTC. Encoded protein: CASSQETSGGDEQFF.